This T cell receptor beta chain was recorded in a study of shared clonotypes between healthy human individuals. Notes on the study in general: Unshared clonotypes carried lower generation probabilities than those common to all four donors. Naive subsets tended to show greater estimated richness than memory subsets.

This clone showed up just a few times. The antigen remains undetermined. This CDR3 spans 14 amino acids. The V end lost 4 bases, the J end lost 2 bases, and 11 bases lay between the germline ends. CDR1 and CDR2 from the germline V gene are MDHEN and SYDVKM. Every donor, a Caucasian adult, lived in Nashville, Tennessee. Assay: immunoSEQ multiplex PCR; the TCRdb copy retains only in-frame clones and omits some. The sample yields approximately 110,000 clones, around 66% seen once. The sequenced sample was memory CD8+ T cells sorted from blood. The sample's subset: CD45RO+ cells pooled with CCR7-negative TemRA cells. V usage is TRBV28 and J usage is TRBJ1-1; D may be TRBD1 (6 bases). This TCR was sampled from a woman aged 30 to 39 in good health. Here the CDR3 DNA reads TGTGCCAGCAGTTCTTCACAGGGTAACACTGAAGCTTTCTTT. Amino acid sequence: CASSSSQGNTEAFF.